The clone carrying this T cell receptor (beta chain) showed up just once. Its antigen remains unknown. Blood specimens came from baseline, cycle 4 day 1, and cycle 7 day 1. The V and J ends lost 1 base and 0 bases respectively, with 4 bases between them. CDR1 and CDR2 from the germline V gene are MNHNS and SASEGT. The CDR3 sequence is 13 residues long. The data derive from a study of OX40 agonist ivuxolimab in advanced cancers. About the research overall: Each dose-escalation patient presented with hepatocellular carcinoma, melanoma, renal cell or head and neck cancer. Points from the study as a whole: CD4+ and CD8+ blood T cells expanded clonally by week 6 at 0.1 to 3.0 mg/kg. It was also the case that some nonresponders had low normalized T-cell clonal expansion.

This table comes from immunoSEQ multiplex PCR, and its TCRdb copy is limited to in-frame clones, with some not included. The data hold around 25,000 clones, with 75% to 90% observed a single time. The specimen comprised CD4+ or CD8+ T cells sorted from blood, sampled in a trial of the OX40 agonist ivuxolimab. The chain carries TRBV6-1 and TRBJ2-7; D not resolved. This sequence originates from an adult with an advanced solid tumor such as melanoma, head and neck, liver or kidney cancer. In DNA form, the CDR3 reads TGTGCCAGCAGTGAAGATTACTCCTACGAGCAGTACTTC. Amino acid sequence: CASSEDYSYEQYF.